This TCR beta chain was sequenced for a study of T cell repertoires and HLA-DP antigens. Here immunoSEQ multiplex PCR was the method, and the copy in TCRdb shows in-frame clones only, minus some. The sample shows more than 90,000 clones, over 90% of them seen only once. The germline gives CDR1 SGHRS, CDR2 YFSETQ. The CDR3 extends over 16 amino acids. The ends were cut back, 0 bases at V and 4 bases at J, with 16 bases in the middle. Worth noting for this clone: Its specificity is unknown.

What was sequenced was CD4+ T cells from PBMCs. This TCR came from a woman aged 18-29 years in good health and CMV-seronegative. The V call is TRBV5-1, the J call TRBJ1-2, with a possible D match to TRBD1 (6 bases). The CDR3 DNA follows: TGCGCCAGCAGCTTGGCGCTTAGGACAGAGCCCTATGGCTACACCTTC. Translated: CASSLALRTEPYGYTF. Full variable domain (rest looked up from reference TRBV5-1 and TRBJ1-2): KAGVTQTPRYLIKTRGQQVTLSCSPISGHRSVSWYQQTPGQGLQFLFEYFSETQRNKGNFPGRFSGRQFSNSRSEMNVSTLELGDSALYLCASSLALRTEPYGYTFGSGTRLTVV.